The following is a T cell receptor beta chain sequence with its context. Its antigen remains unidentified. These data come from a study of shared clonotypes between healthy human individuals. General study points: Sequencing depth was a factor that was expected to affect clonotype sharing among donors. Naive CD4 clonotypes overlapped across a few donors at about 5.3%.

This table comes from immunoSEQ multiplex PCR, and its TCRdb copy is limited to in-frame clones, with some not included. This table has around 700,000 clones, 72% appearing once. This CDR3 comprises 16 residues. In germline, CDR1 is LNHNV, CDR2 YYDKDF (reference sequence). The V and J ends lost 1 base and 0 bases, in that order; junction bases with no gene match: 3. Study donors comprised healthy, HIV-negative adults devoid of recent acute infection or vaccination. Source material: memory CD4+ T cells sorted from blood. Regarding subset: CD45RA-negative fraction. V usage is TRBV15 and J usage is TRBJ2-7, with 10 bases aligning to TRBD2. This receptor was identified in a woman aged 30 to 39 in good health. Here the CDR3 reads CATSRGGTSDSYEQYF. The CDR3, as DNA: TGTGCCACCAGCAGAGGCGGGACTAGCGACTCCTACGAGCAGTACTTC. Complete variable domain (other parts from reference TRBV15 and TRBJ2-7): DAMVIQNPRYQVTQFGKPVTLSCSQTLNHNVMYWYQQKSSQAPKLLFHYYDKDFNNEADTPDNFQSRRPNTSFCFLDIRSPGLGDTAMYLCATSRGGTSDSYEQYFGPGTRLTVT.